This TCR beta chain is from a study of shared clonotypes between healthy human individuals. Across the whole study: Serving as donors were a couple of women and a few men, whose ages spanned 18 to 49. Study observations and caveats: Larger estimated richness was generally recorded for naive subsets relative to memory subsets. Investigators expected sequencing depth to affect clonotype sharing among donors.

This clone was observed once. Its target is unknown. Study donors comprised healthy, HIV-negative adults devoid of recent acute infection or vaccination. The data were produced by immunoSEQ multiplex PCR, yet TCRdb's version contains in-frame clones alone and is incomplete. Among approximately 1.4 million clones listed, 95% to 99% were seen once. The CDR3 covers 16 residues. V and J are TRBV12-2 and TRBJ2-5; the table names TRBD1, a call not compared with the DNA. TRBV12-2 is listed as a pseudogene. The sample was naive CD4+ T cells sorted from blood. Subset described: CD45RA+ positively selected. This clonotype originated in a man aged 25-45 years in good health. The CDR3 DNA reads as TGTGCAAGTCGCCTCCAAATTGGGACAGGGGGCAGGACCCAGTACTTC. Translation: CASRLQIGTGGRTQYF.